A selection of T cell receptor beta chains follows, all from one sample in a study of blood T cell repertoires in COVID-19. Profiled with immunoSEQ multiplex PCR; TCRdb holds only in-frame clones, not every one. The table has roughly 200,000 clones, about 82% seen once; the top ten hold about 6.8%. Specimen: peripheral blood. These receptors were taken from a man between 70 and 80 years old with active or convalescent COVID-19. Both conserved end residues are trimmed from each CDR3. Fields, in order: clone size, V gene, CDR3 length, CDR3 protein. Some rows have no size entry. The others give once, few or many, or a class for an expanded clone.

>-|TRBV2|17
ASRIQLAGGPPGANVLT
>-|TRBV30|10
AWSYREETQY
>-|TRBV4-3|13
ASSQDGANNSPLH
>-|TRBV12-2|14
ASRLMTGRKNSPLH
>few|TRBV5-1|15
ASSLGGGRAGGTEAF
>-|TRBV29-1|14
SGARGYGIMNTEAF
>-|TRBV19|13
ASSLWTDSNQPQH
>once|TRBV6-5|12
ASSLQGEVDGYT
>-|TRBV9|14
ASSVEPGLAGDEQF
>once|TRBV30|11
AWSIMGGTGYT
>-|TRBV5-4|13
ASSLGGQGQQPQH
>-|TRBV12-3/TRBV12-4|10
ASSLNRDEQF
>many|TRBV11-2|12
ASSSLRYQETQY
>-|TRBV4-3|13
ASSQNTNVQGFQY
>-|TRBV2|10
ASSLAIDTQY
>-|TRBV6-2/TRBV6-3|15
ASSKTGGVYSNQPQH
>-|TRBV12-3/TRBV12-4|11
ASTPGRGVGYT
>-|TRBV5-1|12
ASSSRGSGAEAF
>-|TRBV7-2|14
ASSLALGRSSYEQY
>-|TRBV5-6|12
ASSLGLGDYEQY
>-|TRBV5-1|15
ASSPTSGRVTYNEQF
>-|TRBV5-1|12
ASSRGTASYGYT
>-|TRBV23-1|13
ASSQSNGQAEKLF
>-|TRBV10-3|12
AISVTGGGEKLF